The text below deals with one T cell receptor (beta chain). Its target is unknown. TCRdb used MiXCR to reprocess the reads, holding one entry per CDR3 protein. In the table there are about 310,000 distinct CDR3 sequences, 15% to 20% of which are singletons. These data belong to a study of T cell repertoires in cytomegalovirus infection. Study-level results: The ex vivo response was dominated by HLA-C-restricted CMV-specific TCR beta clonotypes.

Sequenced: PBMCs. The receptor's source is a human donor in good health (CMV status not recorded). Some clones in this sample may be carry-over from other donors' samples.

CDR3 region: CSAVLETSNQPQHF. Here the CDR3 DNA reads TGCAGTGCTGTCTTGGAGACAAGCAATCAGCCCCAGCATTTT. The V and J genes are TRBV20-1 and TRBJ1-5, with D unresolved. Germline V lookup: CDR1 DFQATT, CDR2 SNEGSKA (reference sequence). This CDR3 spans 14 amino acids. V was clipped by 5 bases and J by 1 base, with 12 bases between them.